The rows below give T cell receptor beta chains drawn from one sample of a study of cytomegalovirus exposure and HLA in healthy donors. Profiling relied on immunoSEQ multiplex PCR, and the TCRdb table lists in-frame clones only, not all of them. The sample records about 110,000 clones, 65% to 75% being singletons. Sequencing used PBMCs. All receptors derive from a man aged 25-45 years in good health and CMV-seropositive. The CDR3 runs from the conserved cysteine through the conserved F or W. Each record gives: J gene, clone size, V gene, D gene, CDR3 protein, CDR3 DNA. D genes are given only for firm matches. Where a row states a size, it is once, few, many or the class of an expanded clone; other rows omit it.

J gene: TRBJ1-2
clone size: .
V gene: TRBV4-1
D gene: .
CDR3 protein: CASSQGLLAGRSDGYPF
CDR3 DNA: TGCGCCAGCAGCCAAGGTCTTTTAGCGGGGCGTAGCGATGGCTACCCCTTC

J gene: TRBJ2-1
clone size: .
V gene: TRBV28
D gene: .
CDR3 protein: CASSPLLAVFRNEQFF
CDR3 DNA: TGTGCCAGCAGTCCCTTACTAGCCGTCTTTCGCAATGAGCAGTTCTTC

J gene: TRBJ2-1
clone size: .
V gene: TRBV7-6
D gene: .
CDR3 protein: CASSLQGRVNEQFF
CDR3 DNA: TGTGCCAGCAGCTTACAGGGAAGGGTGAATGAGCAGTTCTTC

J gene: TRBJ2-7
clone size: .
V gene: TRBV7-2
D gene: TRBD1
CDR3 protein: CASRPTSGTGVGEQYF
CDR3 DNA: TGTGCCAGCAGACCTACTTCCGGGACAGGGGTCGGCGAGCAGTACTTC

J gene: TRBJ1-2
clone size: .
V gene: TRBV29-1
D gene: .
CDR3 protein: CSVEDRGEDGYTF
CDR3 DNA: TGCAGCGTTGAAGATCGGGGGGAGGATGGCTACACCTTC

J gene: TRBJ2-3
clone size: .
V gene: TRBV9
D gene: TRBD2
CDR3 protein: CASSVSPPSGDPKGDTQYF
CDR3 DNA: TGTGCCAGCAGCGTTTCTCCTCCTAGCGGGGACCCCAAGGGAGATACGCAGTATTTT

J gene: TRBJ2-7
clone size: once
V gene: TRBV6-5
D gene: .
CDR3 protein: CASRPSFWNGEQYF
CDR3 DNA: TGTGCCAGCAGGCCTAGCTTCTGGAATGGGGAGCAGTACTTC

J gene: TRBJ2-3
clone size: .
V gene: TRBV9
D gene: TRBD2
CDR3 protein: CASSVLLGEGTDTQYF
CDR3 DNA: TGTGCCAGCAGCGTACTTTTAGGGGAGGGGACAGATACGCAGTATTTT

J gene: TRBJ2-5
clone size: .
V gene: TRBV19
D gene: TRBD2
CDR3 protein: CASSSGGAVETQYF
CDR3 DNA: TGTGCCAGTAGTAGCGGGGGGGCGGTTGAGACCCAGTACTTC

J gene: TRBJ2-1
clone size: .
V gene: TRBV7-3
D gene: .
CDR3 protein: CASSLARDNEQFF
CDR3 DNA: TGTGCCAGCAGCTTAGCCCGGGACAATGAGCAGTTCTTC

J gene: TRBJ2-1
clone size: .
V gene: TRBV5-4
D gene: TRBD2
CDR3 protein: CASGPTSGGYNEQFF
CDR3 DNA: TGTGCCAGCGGCCCGACTAGCGGGGGCTACAATGAGCAGTTCTTC

J gene: TRBJ2-7
clone size: .
V gene: TRBV9
D gene: .
CDR3 protein: CASSVAPPYEQYF
CDR3 DNA: TGTGCCAGCAGCGTAGCCCCTCCCTACGAGCAGTACTTC

J gene: TRBJ2-7
clone size: .
V gene: TRBV10-1
D gene: .
CDR3 protein: CASSESSGLEQYF
CDR3 DNA: TGCGCCAGCAGTGAGTCCTCAGGGCTGGAGCAGTACTTC

J gene: TRBJ1-1
clone size: .
V gene: TRBV5-1
D gene: .
CDR3 protein: CASSPQGVTEAFF
CDR3 DNA: TGCGCCAGCAGCCCACAGGGTGTGACTGAAGCTTTCTTT

J gene: TRBJ1-5
clone size: .
V gene: TRBV2
D gene: TRBD1
CDR3 protein: CASSLQGAGQPQHF
CDR3 DNA: TGTGCCAGCAGTTTACAGGGGGCCGGGCAGCCCCAGCATTTT

J gene: TRBJ2-3
clone size: .
V gene: TRBV2
D gene: .
CDR3 protein: CASSDPTDLTPDTQYF
CDR3 DNA: TGTGCCAGCAGTGACCCGACAGATCTCACCCCAGATACGCAGTATTTT

J gene: TRBJ2-5
clone size: .
V gene: TRBV9
D gene: .
CDR3 protein: CASSVGDFGAQYF
CDR3 DNA: TGTGCCAGCAGCGTAGGGGATTTCGGGGCCCAGTACTTC

J gene: TRBJ2-5
clone size: .
V gene: TRBV28
D gene: .
CDR3 protein: CASSLWGRGDVCQYF
CDR3 DNA: TGTGCCAGCAGTTTATGGGGGAGGGGGGACGTCTGTCAGTACTTC

J gene: TRBJ1-1
clone size: few
V gene: TRBV4-1
D gene: TRBD1
CDR3 protein: CASSTTGGRVDTEAFF
CDR3 DNA: TGCGCCAGCAGCACAACAGGGGGGAGGGTTGACACTGAAGCTTTCTTT

J gene: TRBJ2-3
clone size: once
V gene: TRBV11-2
D gene: TRBD2
CDR3 protein: CASSSGLAGGETDTQYF
CDR3 DNA: TGTGCCAGCAGCTCGGGACTAGCGGGGGGGGAAACAGATACGCAGTATTTT

J gene: TRBJ1-1
clone size: .
V gene: TRBV4-1
D gene: .
CDR3 protein: CASSQVPRRAVITEAFF
CDR3 DNA: TGCGCCAGCAGCCAAGTCCCCCGGAGGGCGGTGATCACTGAAGCTTTCTTT

J gene: TRBJ1-1
clone size: .
V gene: TRBV5-1
D gene: .
CDR3 protein: CASSLWSGGSTEAFF
CDR3 DNA: TGCGCCAGCAGCTTGTGGAGCGGAGGGTCCACTGAAGCTTTCTTT